The 16 T cell receptor beta chains below all came from one sample that was sequenced in a study of Tregs in tolerant kidney transplant recipients. Related graft donors supplied nonmyeloablative bone marrow transplants, and mixed chimerism was transient. This table comes from immunoSEQ multiplex PCR, and its TCRdb copy is limited to in-frame clones, with some not included. The sample has roughly 50,000 clones; roughly nine tenths are singletons. Sequenced material: CD8+ T cells from blood (PBMCs), taken 12 months after the transplant. These receptors all stem from a human patient who received a combined kidney and bone marrow transplant. Some T cells may arise from the graft donor.

V is TRBV11-3 and J is TRBJ2-5; D is unresolved. This CDR3 is built from 13 residues. Trimming shortened V by 8 bases and J by 1 base, and 11 bases separated the two germline ends. Germline CDR1 and CDR2: SGHNT and YENEEA. CDR3 sequence: CASEGRLQETQYF. CDR3 sequence (DNA): TGTGCCAGCGAAGGAAGACTCCAAGAGACCCAGTACTTC. Variable domain in full (rest from reference TRBV11-3 and TRBJ2-5): EAGVVQSPRYKIIEKKQPVAFWCNPISGHNTLYWYLQNLGQGPELLIRYENEEAVDDSQLPKDRFSAERLKGVDSTLKIQPAELGDSAVYLCASEGRLQETQYFGPGTRLLVL.

The chain links TRBV27 to TRBJ2-7; 10 bases map to TRBD2. Per the germline V gene, CDR1 is MNHEY and CDR2 is SMNVEV (reference sequence). CDR3 length: 16 residues. Trimming cost V 3 bases and J 7 bases; bases outside gene matches: 12. CDR3 amino acids: CASSFGAGGYLSEQYF. The CDR3 bases are TGTGCCAGCAGTTTCGGAGCGGGGGGGTATTTGAGTGAGCAGTACTTC.

V usage is TRBV5-4 and J usage is TRBJ2-7; weak D call: TRBD1 (6 bases). V was shortened by 3 bases and J by 2 bases, with 12 bases between the two germline ends. Germline CDR1 reads SGHNT; CDR2 reads YYREEE (reference sequence). This CDR3 has 14 residues. CDR3 residues: CASSSMDSPYEQYF. CDR3 in DNA: TGTGCCAGCAGCTCGATGGACAGCCCCTACGAGCAGTACTTC.

This clone was detected only once. V and J are TRBV4-3 and TRBJ2-1; D is unresolved. Germline CDR1 LGHNA, CDR2 YSLEER. The CDR3 sequence is 16 residues long. V was pared by 3 bases and J by 0 bases, with 12 bases between. Here the CDR3 reads CASSQGPYLSYNEQFF. The CDR3, as DNA: TGCGCCAGCAGCCAGGGCCCGTATCTCTCCTACAATGAGCAGTTCTTC.

The chain carries TRBV5-5 and TRBJ1-1, with D hard to call. Deletions cut 2 bases from V and 4 bases from J, with 9 bases between. This CDR3 comprises 13 residues. CDR1 is SGHKS, CDR2 YYEKEE, per germline (reference sequence). CDR3 protein: CASSFWTGTEAFF. As DNA, the CDR3 is TGTGCCAGCAGCTTTTGGACTGGCACTGAAGCTTTCTTT.

CDR3 sequence: CASSYAGGGARDTQYF. CDR3 in DNA: TGTGCCAGCAGTTACGCCGGCGGGGGGGCCAGAGATACGCAGTATTTT. The chain employs TRBV6-5 and TRBJ2-3, with 9 bases lining up with TRBD2. The CDR3 consists of 16 residues. Trimming cost V 2 bases and J 5 bases; bases outside gene matches: 8. Germline V lookup: CDR1 MNHEY, CDR2 SVGAGI.

The chain combines TRBV30 with TRBJ2-1; TRBD2 matches at 7 bases. Trimming took 5 bases from V and 10 from J; bases not matched to a gene: 2. Germline lookup yields CDR1 GTSNPN and CDR2 SVGIG (reference sequence). This CDR3 has 10 amino acids. The CDR3 protein is CAWERGEQFF. The CDR3 region has the DNA TGTGCCTGGGAGCGGGGCGAGCAGTTCTTC.

This clone came up once. The chain couples TRBV4-3 to TRBJ2-1; perhaps TRBD2 as D (6 bases). The CDR3 runs 16 residues. Germline V gene data show CDR1 as LGHNA and CDR2 as YSLEER. V was shortened by 2 bases and J by 4 bases, with 15 bases between the two germline ends. The CDR3: CASSQSRETVYNEQFF. DNA of the CDR3: TGCGCCAGCAGCCAATCCCGGGAGACAGTGTACAATGAGCAGTTCTTC.

This clone has only one observation. J is TRBJ2-1 and V is TRBV14, with TRBD2 matching 9 bases. Per the germline V gene, CDR1 is SGHDN and CDR2 is FVKESK. The CDR3 consists of 15 residues. The V and J ends lost 0 bases and 9 bases, in that order; junction bases with no gene match: 6. The CDR3 coding sequence is TGTGCCAGCAGCCAAGAAGGCGGGGGGGCCCTTGAGCAGTTCTTC. Residues: CASSQEGGGALEQFF.

This chain uses TRBV13 with TRBJ1-2, with a weak D call TRBD1 (6 bases). Trimming removed 5 bases at V and 1 base at J, with 14 bases between. The CDR3 is 15 residues long. Germline CDR1 and CDR2: PRHDT and FYEKMQ (reference sequence). The CDR3 coding sequence is TGTGCCAGCAGCCACCCCTTGGACAGTAACTATGGCTACACCTTC. This translates into CASSHPLDSNYGYTF.

This chain joins TRBV6-6 and TRBJ2-7, with 7 bases that match TRBD2. V dropped 4 bases and J dropped 2; count of bases not matched to a gene: 5. Germline CDR1 and CDR2: MNHNY and SVGAGI (reference sequence). The CDR3 runs to 14 residues. CDR3 coding DNA: TGTGCCAGCAGTTCCGAGACTAGCCCCTACGAGCAGTACTTC. Its protein product is CASSSETSPYEQYF.

The V gene is TRBV7-9, the J gene TRBJ1-1; no clear D gene. Trimming left V 3 bases short and J 3 bases short, with 8 bases between. Germline V gene data show CDR1 as SEHNR and CDR2 as FQNEAQ (reference sequence). CDR3 size: 13 residues. CDR3 protein: CASSFPPDTEAFF. The CDR3 bases are TGTGCCAGCAGCTTCCCCCCGGACACTGAAGCTTTCTTT.

V gene TRBV4-1 combines with J gene TRBJ2-7, with 16 bases that match TRBD2. The CDR3 loop spans 18 amino acids. Losses at the gene ends were 4 bases for V and 1 base for J; bases not matched to a gene: 7. Looked up from germline, CDR1 is MGHRA and CDR2 is YSYEKL. The CDR3 reads CASSPTGLAGGYSYEQYF. The CDR3 DNA is TGCGCCAGCAGCCCCACGGGACTAGCGGGGGGGTATTCCTACGAGCAGTACTTC.

In this sample, this clone turned up a few times. The chain links TRBV4-2 to TRBJ1-2, with a possible D match to TRBD1 (5 bases). V shed 2 bases and J shed 7 bases, with 14 bases lying between them. Germline-derived CDR1 and CDR2 are LGHNA and YNFKEQ. The CDR3 loop spans 14 amino acids. The CDR3 nucleotides read TGTGCCAGCAGCCAATCGATCAAAGGGGTTGGCTACACCTTC. Residues: CASSQSIKGVGYTF.

The chain is built from TRBV15 and TRBJ1-2, with D possibly TRBD1 on 6 matching bases. The CDR3 totals 15 residues. Germline V gene sequence: CDR1 LNHNV, CDR2 YYDKDF (reference sequence). Between the trimmed V and J ends, which lost 5 bases and 4 bases, there was a span of 17 bases. CDR3 residues: CATSLQAGAAYGYTF. The CDR3 bases are TGTGCCACCAGCTTACAGGCGGGGGCGGCCTATGGCTACACCTTC.

V and J are TRBV7-9 and TRBJ2-1; 13 bases map to TRBD2. The CDR3 runs to 17 residues. With V trimmed by 4 bases and J by 6 bases, 9 bases remained unmatched. From germline, CDR1 is SEHNR and CDR2 FQNEAQ (reference sequence). The CDR3 reads CASSSSITSGGANEQFF. CDR3 in DNA: TGTGCCAGCAGCTCTTCAATAACTAGCGGGGGGGCCAATGAGCAGTTCTTC. The full variable domain, in which reference TRBV7-9 and TRBJ2-1 provide the parts outside the CDR3, is DTGVSQNPRHKITKRGQNVTFRCDPISEHNRLYWYRQTLGQGPEFLTYFQNEAQLEKSRLLSDRFSAERPKGSFSTLEIQRTEQGDSAMYLCASSSSITSGGANEQFFGPGTRLTVL.